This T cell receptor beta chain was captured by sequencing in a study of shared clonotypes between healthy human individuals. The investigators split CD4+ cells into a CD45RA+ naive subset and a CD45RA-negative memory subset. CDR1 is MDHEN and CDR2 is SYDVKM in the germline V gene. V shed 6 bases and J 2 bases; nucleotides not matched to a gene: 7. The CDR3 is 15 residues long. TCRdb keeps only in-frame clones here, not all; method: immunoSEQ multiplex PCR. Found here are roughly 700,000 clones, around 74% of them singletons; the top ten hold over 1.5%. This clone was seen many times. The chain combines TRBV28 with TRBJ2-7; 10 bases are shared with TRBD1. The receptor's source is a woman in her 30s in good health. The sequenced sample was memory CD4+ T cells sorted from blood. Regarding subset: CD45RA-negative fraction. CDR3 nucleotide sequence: TGTGCCAGCAGATCCGGGACAGGGGTTACCTACGAGCAGTACTTC. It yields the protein CASRSGTGVTYEQYF.